This entry lists 22 T cell receptor beta chains sequenced from one sample in a study of control samples from healthy donors and cancer patients. Generated by immunoSEQ multiplex PCR, the TCRdb table keeps only in-frame clones and is missing some. Found here are 100,000 to 150,000 clones, roughly 84% of them singletons; the top ten hold about 8.7%. The sample comprised blood. The receptors come from a man aged 35-49 years in good health.

This chain links TRBV7-3 with TRBJ1-1; a possible D gene is TRBD1 (5 bases). The CDR3 loop spans 13 amino acids. In germline, CDR1 is SGHTA, CDR2 FQGTGA. Trimming took off 2 bases at V and 5 bases at J, with 9 bases between the two ends. CDR3 DNA: TGTGCCAGCAGCTTACAGGGTTGGACTGAAGCTTTCTTT. It codes for CASSLQGWTEAFF. The entire variable domain, with the rest obtained from reference TRBV7-3 and TRBJ1-1, is as follows: GAGVSQTPSNKVTEKGKYVELRCDPISGHTALYWYRQSLGQGPEFLIYFQGTGAADDSGLPNDRFFAVRPEGSVSTLKIQRTERGDSAVYLCASSLQGWTEAFFGQGTRLTVV.

J is TRBJ2-1 and V is TRBV24-1, with a weak D call TRBD1 (5 bases). Trimming took off 2 bases at V and 6 bases at J, with 13 bases between the two ends. Germline V gene lookup returns CDR1 KGHDR and CDR2 SFDVKD. The CDR3 spans 15 residues. This chain's CDR3 is CATSDYSRDSNEQFF. CDR3 DNA sequence: TGTGCCACCAGTGATTATTCCAGGGATAGCAATGAGCAGTTCTTC.

This chain uses TRBV28 with TRBJ2-2; possible D gene TRBD1, 6 bases. V was cut by 6 bases and J by 4 bases, with 12 bases left in between. The germline V gene has CDR1 MDHEN and CDR2 SYDVKM. This CDR3 has 14 residues. CDR3 in amino acids: CASRPGTPTGELFF. As DNA, the CDR3 is TGTGCCAGCAGGCCCGGGACACCCACCGGGGAGCTGTTTTTT.

The gene calls are TRBV6-5 and TRBJ1-5; TRBD1 might be the D (6 bases). Deletions cut 7 bases from V and 2 bases from J, with 12 bases between. The CDR3 loop spans 14 amino acids. Germline lookup yields CDR1 MNHEY and CDR2 SVGAGI. The CDR3 sequence: CASNLQGGNQPQHF. Written as DNA, the CDR3 is TGTGCCAGCAATCTACAGGGAGGCAATCAGCCCCAGCATTTT.

This sequence joins TRBV5-4 and TRBJ1-2, with no clear D. V was pared by 4 bases and J by 4 bases, with 11 bases between. This CDR3 spans 13 amino acids. The germline gives CDR1 SGHNT, CDR2 YYREEE (reference sequence). In DNA form, the CDR3 reads TGTGCCAGCAGCGTCGGCGGAGGCTATGGCTACACCTTC. Its translation: CASSVGGGYGYTF.

V usage is TRBV6-5 and J usage is TRBJ1-2; 9 bases are a match to TRBD1. The CDR3 length is 16 residues. J was trimmed by 7 bases and V by 0 bases; bases with no gene match: 9. CDR1 and CDR2 (germline): MNHEY, SVGAGI. The CDR3 DNA reads as TGTGCCAGCAGTTACTCCACCTCGGGACAGGGTGCTGGCTACACCTTC. Translated, it gives CASSYSTSGQGAGYTF.

V and J are TRBV25-1 and TRBJ1-3; D possibly corresponds to TRBD1 (5 bases). The CDR3 extends over 17 amino acids. Germline V lookup: CDR1 MGHDK, CDR2 SYGVNS. The V gene lost 3 bases and the J gene lost 4 bases, with 19 bases spanning the gap. In nucleotides, the CDR3 is TGTGCCAGCAGTGATGGGGGGGACCTTCTCTTAGGAAACACCATATATTTT. Translating it yields CASSDGGDLLLGNTIYF. The variable domain in full, with the rest retrieved from reference TRBV25-1 and TRBJ1-3, is EADIYQTPRYLVIGTGKKITLECSQTMGHDKMYWYQQDPGMELHLIHYSYGVNSTEKGDLSSESTVSRIRTEHFPLTLESARPSHTSQYLCASSDGGDLLLGNTIYFGEGSWLTVV.

This chain connects TRBV4-3 to TRBJ2-6; 12 bases are shared with TRBD1. V gave up 3 bases and J gave up 3 bases; unmatched junction bases: 9. Germline assignment: CDR1 LGHNA and CDR2 YSLEER. The CDR3 totals 19 residues. The CDR3 protein is CASSHTRDRGLYGANVLTF. The CDR3 DNA sequence: TGCGCCAGCAGCCATACACGGGACAGGGGGCTTTATGGGGCCAACGTCCTGACTTTC.

The chain carries TRBV30 and TRBJ1-1, with unresolved D. The CDR3 has 11 amino acids. With 5 bases removed from V and 5 bases from J, the gap between germline ends came to 9 bases. Germline V gene sequence: CDR1 GTSNPN, CDR2 SVGIG (reference sequence). Here the CDR3 reads CAWDVFTEAFF. The CDR3 DNA reads as TGTGCCTGGGACGTCTTTACTGAAGCTTTCTTT.

In this sample, this clone turned up once. The J gene is TRBJ1-2, the V gene TRBV9, with 10 bases aligning to TRBD1. V shed 3 bases, J shed 7 bases, and the junction held 12 bases outside the gene matches. The CDR3 length is 16 residues. Germline assignment: CDR1 SGDLS and CDR2 YYNGEE. The CDR3 bases are TGTGCCAGCAGCGCAAGCACGGATCGGACAGGGGGTGGCTACACCTTC. The encoded protein is CASSASTDRTGGGYTF.

This chain connects TRBV5-5 to TRBJ2-5; D remains unclear. This CDR3 spans 11 amino acids. The V and J ends lost 2 bases and 4 bases respectively, with 3 bases between them. Germline loops: CDR1 SGHKS, CDR2 YYEKEE (reference sequence). This CDR3 reads CASSLSETQYF. In DNA form, the CDR3 reads TGTGCCAGCAGCTTATCAGAGACCCAGTACTTC.

This sequence joins TRBV6-2 or TRBV6-3 and TRBJ1-2, with D perhaps TRBD1 (5 bases). The CDR3 consists of 13 residues. CDR1 is MNHEY and CDR2 is SVGEGT in the germline V gene. V was shortened by 6 bases and J by 5 bases, with 13 bases between the two germline ends. DNA for the CDR3: TGTGCCAGCAGCACCGGGACCTTTTATGGCTACACCTTC. As protein: CASSTGTFYGYTF.

J is TRBJ1-2 and V is TRBV19, with D uncertain. The CDR3 length is 14 residues. V was pared by 3 bases and J by 3 bases, with 11 bases between. Germline CDR1 LNHDA, CDR2 SQIVND (reference sequence). The CDR3 loop reads CASSIYGRDYGYTF. The CDR3 nucleotides read TGTGCCAGTAGTATCTATGGACGCGACTATGGCTACACCTTC.

V is TRBV5-1 and J is TRBJ2-1; 9 bases agree with TRBD1. V gave up 4 bases and J gave up 3 bases; unmatched junction bases: 8. Germline assignment: CDR1 SGHRS and CDR2 YFSETQ. The CDR3 is 16 amino acids. This chain's CDR3 is CASSHGTGQFYNEQFF. CDR3 DNA: TGCGCCAGCAGCCATGGGACAGGGCAGTTCTACAATGAGCAGTTCTTC.

This chain connects TRBV3-1 (or the pseudogene TRBV3-2) to TRBJ2-7; perhaps TRBD2 as D (5 bases). V dropped 4 bases and J dropped 0 bases, with 16 bases sitting between them. From germline, CDR1 is LGHDT and CDR2 YNNKEL (reference sequence). The CDR3 contains 16 residues. Written as DNA, the CDR3 is TGTGCCAGCAGCCCTGGGCCTCCGGGAAGCTCCTACGAGCAGTACTTC. Protein sequence: CASSPGPPGSSYEQYF.

The CDR3 region is CASSQDWRPLGEQYF. CDR3 nucleotide sequence: TGCGCCAGCAGCCAAGATTGGAGGCCACTTGGGGAGCAGTACTTC. The rearrangement joins TRBV4-3 to TRBJ2-7; the D gene is possibly TRBD2 (5 bases). This CDR3 is 15 amino acids long. V was shortened by 0 bases and J by 7 bases, with 16 bases between the two germline ends. Germline-derived CDR1 and CDR2 are LGHNA and YSLEER.

The J gene is TRBJ1-2, the V gene TRBV30; D is unresolved. Germline lookup yields CDR1 GTSNPN and CDR2 SVGIG (reference sequence). The CDR3 length is 14 residues. The V and J ends lost 6 bases and 4 bases respectively, with 18 bases between them. The CDR3 region has the DNA TGTGCCTGCCACCTCCAAGGCTCCGGCTATGGCTACACCTTC. Residues: CACHLQGSGYGYTF.

The chain uses TRBV5-1 and TRBJ2-4; 9 bases map to TRBD1. The CDR3 totals 23 residues. The junction had 24 bases not matched to a gene; V was cut back by 0 bases and J by 2 bases. Germline V gene lookup returns CDR1 SGHRS and CDR2 YFSETQ. The CDR3 is CASSLGLDRGWAERGSPKNIQYF. CDR3 DNA: TGCGCCAGCAGCTTGGGCTTGGACAGGGGTTGGGCTGAACGGGGCTCGCCCAAAAACATTCAGTACTTC.

This rearrangement joins TRBV7-2 to TRBJ1-1; D remains ambiguous. The germline V gene has CDR1 SGHTA and CDR2 FQGNSA. This CDR3 comprises 13 residues. Between the trimmed V and J ends, which lost 0 bases and 1 base, there was a span of 3 bases. The CDR3 nucleotides read TGTGCCAGCAGCTTAGCAGAGAACACTGAAGCTTTCTTT. Protein: CASSLAENTEAFF.

This clone appeared once. This chain links TRBV10-2 with TRBJ2-7, with 9 positions matching TRBD1. The V and J ends lost 4 bases and 6 bases, in that order; junction bases with no gene match: 10. Germline-derived CDR1 and CDR2 are WSHSY and SAAADI. There are 15 residues in the CDR3. The CDR3 reads CASSVGQGTRSEQYF. The CDR3 DNA reads TGCGCCAGCAGTGTCGGACAGGGGACAAGGAGCGAGCAGTACTTC.

The rearrangement links TRBV7-8 to TRBJ2-7; TRBD1 matches 11 bases. The CDR3 consists of 13 residues. With 4 bases clipped from V and 6 bases from J, the junction kept 2 bases outside the gene matches. CDR1 is SGHVS, CDR2 FQNEAQ, per germline. The CDR3 DNA reads TGTGCCAGCAGCTCGGACAGGGGGCGCGAGCAGTACTTC. Protein sequence: CASSSDRGREQYF.

This chain joins TRBV29-1 and TRBJ1-6, with D hard to call. Trimming took off 4 bases at V and 5 bases at J, with 9 bases between the two ends. Germline V CDR1 and CDR2: SQVTM, ANQGSEA. The CDR3 length is 13 residues. CDR3 in amino acids: CSVGEGNNSPLHF. The CDR3, as DNA: TGCAGCGTTGGGGAGGGCAATAATTCACCCCTCCACTTT.